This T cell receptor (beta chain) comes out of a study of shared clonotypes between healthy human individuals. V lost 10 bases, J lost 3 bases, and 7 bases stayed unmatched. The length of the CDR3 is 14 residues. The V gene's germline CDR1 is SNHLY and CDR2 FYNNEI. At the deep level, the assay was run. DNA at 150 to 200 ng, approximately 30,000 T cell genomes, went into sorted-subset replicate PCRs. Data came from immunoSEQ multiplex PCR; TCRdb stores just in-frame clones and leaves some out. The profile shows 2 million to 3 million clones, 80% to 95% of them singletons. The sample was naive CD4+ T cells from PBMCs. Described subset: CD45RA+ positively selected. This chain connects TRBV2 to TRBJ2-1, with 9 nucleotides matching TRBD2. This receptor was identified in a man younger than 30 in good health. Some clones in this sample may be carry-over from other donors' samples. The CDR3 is CATRASGVYNEQFF. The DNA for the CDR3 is TGTGCCACGAGGGCTAGCGGGGTCTACAATGAGCAGTTCTTC.